This TCR beta chain came from a study of blood T cells in healthy people across ages. Points from the study as a whole: Roughly linear age-related decline in beta diversity appeared, significant by age about 40.

Germline loops: CDR1 DFQATT, CDR2 SNEGSKA (reference sequence). The CDR3 totals 14 residues. V was clipped by 3 bases and J by 3 bases, with 15 bases between them. This clonotype has just a few counts. Its antigen is as yet unknown. Combining a sample-barcoded 5' primer with a J-beta primer mix, a second PCR ran for about 6 to 12 cycles. One entry per CDR3 protein, called by TCRdb with MiXCR from the 5' RACE reads. Among almost 800,000 distinct CDR3 sequences listed, 55% to 70% were seen once. This chain uses TRBV20-1 with TRBJ2-7; a weak D match, TRBD1 (6 bases). This sequence originates from a man aged 25 to 45 in good health. The sample taken for sequencing was blood. In DNA, the CDR3 is TGCAGTGCTAGCGACGACAGGCAGAACTACGAGCAGTACTTC. It specifies CSASDDRQNYEQYF.